The source of this TCR beta chain is a study of T cell clonality in common variable immunodeficiency. Findings of the study overall: Fewer TCRbeta clones were shared among CVID subjects than controls. Common variable immunodeficiency TCR beta sequences reportedly had fewer deletions and N-nucleotide insertions.

Germline V gene sequence: CDR1 SGHTA, CDR2 FQGNSA. V lost 5 bases and J 4 bases, leaving 13 bases between the germline ends. The length of the CDR3 is 14 residues. Here immunoSEQ multiplex PCR was the method, and the copy in TCRdb shows in-frame clones only, minus some. The specimen has around 42,000 clones, none found just once. A word on this clone: The antigen is not known. The read terminates 3 residues before the CDR3 end, so the remaining end is supplied by the germline J gene.

The chain employs TRBV7-2 and TRBJ2-3; D might be TRBD1 (5 bases). The receptor was derived from a human donor with common variable immunodeficiency. The sample taken for sequencing was peripheral blood mononuclear cells. The sequenced CDR3 bases are TGTGCCAGCAGCCTGACAGTCGGCCCAGATACG. Translating it yields CASSLTVGPDT. The whole CDR3 sequence reads CASSLTVGPDTQYF.